The 15 T cell receptor beta chains below were found in one sample sequenced in a study of cytomegalovirus exposure and HLA in healthy donors. Primers included in the PCR were 60 Vbeta and 13 Jbeta primers. Here immunoSEQ multiplex PCR was the method, and the copy in TCRdb shows in-frame clones only, minus some. The sample contains about 140,000 clones, 55% to 80% of which appear only once. The sample was PBMCs. These TCRs come from a human donor in good health.

The chain employs TRBV5-4 and TRBJ2-7; 8 bases are shared with TRBD1. CDR3 length equals 15 residues. Germline CDR1 and CDR2: SGHNT and YYREEE (reference sequence). V was clipped by 5 bases and J by 0 bases; unmatched bases: 7. CDR3 protein: CASRPGQAFSYEQYF. Here the CDR3 DNA reads TGTGCCAGCAGGCCGGGACAGGCCTTCTCCTACGAGCAGTACTTC.

The chain couples TRBV10-1 to TRBJ2-3; 8 bases agree with TRBD2. This CDR3 is built from 17 residues. V shed 0 bases, J shed 1 base, and the junction held 6 bases outside the gene matches. Looked up from germline, CDR1 is WNHNN and CDR2 is SYGVQD (reference sequence). In nucleotides, the CDR3 is TGCGCCAGCAGTGAGTCGATCCTAGCGGGCGGCACAGATACGCAGTATTTT. Amino acid sequence: CASSESILAGGTDTQYF.

This clone was counted only a few times. This chain links TRBV5-1 with TRBJ1-5; possibly TRBD1 for D (5 bases). The germline CDR1 and CDR2 sequences are SGHRS and YFSETQ. With 0 bases removed from V and 5 bases from J, the gap between germline ends came to 6 bases. The CDR3 spans 13 residues. In nucleotides, the CDR3 is TGCGCCAGCAGCTTGGGGGGGGATCAGCCCCAGCATTTT. It yields the protein CASSLGGDQPQHF.

As regards this clone: Mismatch with germline at one junction end may stem from a read error. This chain links TRBV6-4 with TRBJ2-4, with D perhaps matching TRBD2 (5 bases). The germline gives CDR1 MRHNA, CDR2 SNTAGT. This CDR3 contains 11 residues. The CDR3 DNA is TGTGCCAGCAGTGACAGGAGGACCCGGCTCTTC. Translation: CASSDRRTRLF.

With regard to this clone: The sample contains more than one DNA sequence encoding this CDR3. The J gene is TRBJ1-2, the V gene TRBV15; TRBD1 matches at 7 bases. In germline, CDR1 is LNHNV, CDR2 YYDKDF (reference sequence). The CDR3 is 16 amino acids. J lost 0 bases, V lost 0 bases, and 4 bases had no gene match. The CDR3 DNA reads TGTGCCACCAGCAGAGATCAGGGGGGATCTAACTATGGCTACACCTTC. Its protein is CATSRDQGGSNYGYTF.

The chain recombines TRBV5-8 with TRBJ1-5; D is unresolved. Germline V lookup: CDR1 SGHTS, CDR2 YDEGEE. The CDR3 sequence is 13 residues long. The V end lost 2 bases, the J end lost 4 bases, and 7 bases lay between the germline ends. CDR3: CASSFFQNQPQHF. As DNA, the CDR3 is TGTGCCAGCAGCTTTTTCCAAAATCAGCCCCAGCATTTT.

The V call is TRBV11-3, the J call TRBJ1-4, with TRBD1 matching 7 bases. J lost 8 bases, V lost 5 bases, and 14 bases had no gene match. Germline CDR1 SGHNT, CDR2 YENEEA. This CDR3 is built from 16 residues. CDR3 sequence (DNA): TGTGCCAGCAGCCCTGATAGAGGCCAGGGGGGAGAAAAACTGTTTTTT. This encodes CASSPDRGQGGEKLFF.

The chain combines TRBV5-1 with TRBJ1-3; D ambiguous. The germline gives CDR1 SGHRS, CDR2 YFSETQ. With 0 bases removed from V and 1 base from J, the gap between germline ends came to 5 bases. The CDR3 covers 14 residues. CDR3 nucleotides: TGCGCCAGCAGCTTGGACGAGTCTGGAAACACCATATATTTT. This sequence encodes CASSLDESGNTIYF. Complete variable domain (other parts from reference TRBV5-1 and TRBJ1-3): KAGVTQTPRYLIKTRGQQVTLSCSPISGHRSVSWYQQTPGQGLQFLFEYFSETQRNKGNFPGRFSGRQFSNSRSEMNVSTLELGDSALYLCASSLDESGNTIYFGEGSWLTVV.

The rearrangement uses TRBV5-1 and TRBJ2-5; D might be TRBD1 (6 bases). The closer fit of TRBJ2-7 to the DNA end suggests the J call may be wrong. Germline assignment: CDR1 SGHRS and CDR2 YFSETQ. The CDR3 spans 15 residues. CDR3: CASSVNPGTFYEQYF. CDR3 sequence (DNA): TGCGCCAGCAGCGTGAACCCCGGGACATTCTACGAGCAGTACTTC.

In DNA form, the CDR3 reads TGTGCCAGCAGCCGGGCAGGGGGCCACTATGGCTACACCTTC. Its protein is CASSRAGGHYGYTF. The chain joins TRBV11-2 to TRBJ1-2, with TRBD1 matching 8 bases. This CDR3 region has 14 residues. Germline assignment: CDR1 SGHAT and CDR2 FQNNGV. The J segment lost 3 bases and the V segment lost 5 bases, leaving 5 bases of the junction unmatched.

The CDR3 bases are TGTGCCAGCAGCCCAAGACAGGTTTTAAGCACTGAAGCTTTCTTT. As protein: CASSPRQVLSTEAFF. The chain has TRBV7-8 and TRBJ1-1; tentatively, D is TRBD1 (6 bases). V was clipped by 5 bases and J by 4 bases, with 17 bases between them. Germline values: CDR1 SGHVS, CDR2 FQNEAQ. CDR3 length: 15 residues.

The J gene is TRBJ2-7, the V gene TRBV27, with 11 bases that match TRBD2. V lost 2 bases, J lost 3 bases, and 3 bases stayed unmatched. Germline assignment: CDR1 MNHEY and CDR2 SMNVEV (reference sequence). This CDR3 comprises 15 residues. CDR3: CASSLRLAGGYEQYF. CDR3 DNA: TGTGCCAGCAGTTTACGGCTAGCGGGGGGCTACGAGCAGTACTTC.

This chain uses TRBV6-7 with TRBJ1-2; 9 bases map to TRBD1. TRBV6-7 carries the ORF label, with uncertain function. V shed 6 bases, J shed 5 bases, and the junction held 7 bases outside the gene matches. The CDR3 is 14 amino acids. This chain's CDR3 is CASRPTGGLYGYTF. The CDR3 DNA sequence: TGTGCCAGCAGACCTACAGGGGGCCTATATGGCTACACCTTC.

CDR3 sequence: CASSERHRGTEAFF. CDR3 bases: TGTGCCAGCAGTGAACGACACAGGGGCACTGAAGCTTTCTTT. This chain joins TRBV25-1 and TRBJ1-1; 7 positions match TRBD1. J was trimmed by 4 bases and V by 2 bases; bases with no gene match: 4. Per germline, CDR1 MGHDK and CDR2 SYGVNS. This CDR3 is built from 14 residues.

The chain combines TRBV2 with TRBJ2-1; 10 nucleotides line up with TRBD2. Germline CDR1 SNHLY, CDR2 FYNNEI. Trimming cost V 6 bases and J 7 bases; bases outside gene matches: 12. The CDR3 length is 16 residues. The CDR3 spells CASRDRLAGVVNEQFF. In DNA, the CDR3 is TGTGCCAGCAGGGACCGTCTAGCGGGAGTGGTAAATGAGCAGTTCTTC.